Here is one TCR beta chain with its context. Its antigen is as yet unknown. The sample comes from a study of OX40 agonist ivuxolimab in advanced cancers. General study points: The average count of expanded clones was higher among CD8+ T cells than among CD4+.

Clones were sequenced by immunoSEQ multiplex PCR, and TCRdb holds only the in-frame ones, with some missing. The data show about 100,000 clones, 80% to 95% seen once. The sequence was obtained from an adult with an advanced solid tumor such as melanoma, head and neck, liver or kidney cancer. The sample here was CD4+ or CD8+ T cells sorted from blood, taken in a trial of the OX40 agonist ivuxolimab.

CDR3: CASSSDRSSGNTIYF. The CDR3 nucleotides read TGCGCCAGCAGCAGTGACAGGAGCTCTGGAAACACCATATATTTT. The V call is TRBV5-1, the J call TRBJ1-3; the D gene is possibly TRBD1 (6 bases). Germline CDR1 is SGHRS and CDR2 is YFSETQ. The germline V and J ends were trimmed by 4 bases and 0 bases, with 11 bases remaining between them. This CDR3 region has 15 residues.